Listed below are T cell receptor beta chains from one sample, sequenced in a study of Ad26.COV2.S vaccination and SARS-CoV-2 variants. Only in-frame clones appear in the TCRdb table, and some are missing; sequencing was by immunoSEQ multiplex PCR. This table has 350,000 to 450,000 clones, about nine tenths appearing once. This sample comprised peripheral blood, obtained in a trial of Ad26.COV2.S vaccine versus placebo. Source of these receptors: a person aged 18 to 59 who received the Ad26.COV2.S COVID-19 vaccine or a placebo. CDR3s include the opening cysteine and the closing phenylalanine or tryptophan. Not all rows give a size; the values are once, few, many and, for expanded clones, a class.

v_gene: TRBV4-1
j_gene: TRBJ2-3
abundance: .
CDR3aa: CASSQGGETDTQYF

v_gene: TRBV10-3
j_gene: TRBJ2-1
abundance: .
CDR3aa: CAISRDIEQFF

v_gene: TRBV6-6
j_gene: TRBJ1-2
abundance: .
CDR3aa: CASSYRTDGYTF

v_gene: TRBV18
j_gene: TRBJ2-7
abundance: .
CDR3aa: CASSPGTAAYEQYF

v_gene: TRBV14
j_gene: TRBJ2-7
abundance: .
CDR3aa: CASSQSGGAEYF

v_gene: TRBV7-8
j_gene: TRBJ2-7
abundance: .
CDR3aa: CASSLVAGAVYEQYF

v_gene: TRBV2
j_gene: TRBJ1-2
abundance: few
CDR3aa: CASSPPGGRGDYGYTF

v_gene: TRBV7-8
j_gene: TRBJ2-2
abundance: .
CDR3aa: CASSSGVTGELFF

v_gene: TRBV6-5
j_gene: TRBJ1-4
abundance: .
CDR3aa: CASSYGGGEKLFF

v_gene: TRBV18
j_gene: TRBJ1-1
abundance: .
CDR3aa: CASSPGRVNTEAFF

v_gene: TRBV4-1
j_gene: TRBJ1-2
abundance: few
CDR3aa: CASSQSWGDYGYTF

v_gene: TRBV6-5
j_gene: TRBJ2-3
abundance: few
CDR3aa: CASSFSGGTDTQYF

v_gene: TRBV4-3
j_gene: TRBJ1-6
abundance: once
CDR3aa: CASSQANRGRRSYNSPLHF

v_gene: TRBV19
j_gene: TRBJ1-1
abundance: few
CDR3aa: CASSIWALNTEAFF

v_gene: TRBV5-4
j_gene: TRBJ2-7
abundance: .
CDR3aa: CASSLFQQPYEQYF

v_gene: TRBV19
j_gene: TRBJ1-1
abundance: few
CDR3aa: CASRWNPGVTEAFF

v_gene: TRBV29-1
j_gene: TRBJ2-7
abundance: .
CDR3aa: CSVSGDQNSYEQYF

v_gene: TRBV19
j_gene: TRBJ2-2
abundance: .
CDR3aa: CASSIWGPNTGELFF

v_gene: TRBV19
j_gene: TRBJ2-3
abundance: .
CDR3aa: CASSTRGDTDTQYF

v_gene: TRBV11-1
j_gene: TRBJ2-3
abundance: .
CDR3aa: CASRKGMADTQYF